Included here is one TCR beta chain sequence, with context. This sample was taken from a study of blood T cell repertoires in COVID-19. Background on the study: The origin of the acute and convalescent COVID-19 samples was the United States, Italy and Spain. The cDNA or gDNA used as material had been derived from T cells, B-cell-depleted T cells, or PBMCs.

CDR3 size: 14 residues. Trimming removed 6 bases from V and 1 base from J, with 10 bases in between. CDR1 is SNHLY and CDR2 is FYNNEI in the germline V gene. In the study's own analysis: Amplifying reference gene primers gave estimates of nucleated cell counts. The table came from immunoSEQ multiplex PCR; TCRdb's copy has only in-frame clones and leaves some out. V, J and clone size are those of that table, while D and trimming were read from the DNA. The table lists roughly 5,000 clones, around 84% of them singletons. Sequencing was done on a sample of peripheral blood. The rearrangement joins TRBV2 to TRBJ1-5, with D possibly being TRBD1 (5 bases). The receptor comes from a human donor in a cohort sampled during active COVID-19. CDR3 in DNA: TGTGCCAGCAGCCCCGGGGGGAGCAATCAGCCCCAGCATTTT. Encoded protein: CASSPGGSNQPQHF.